This T cell receptor (beta chain) is drawn from a study of T cell responses to AZD1222 COVID-19 vaccine. Study results and limitations: Samples come after the peak T cell response, not at day 14.

CDR3 size: 11 residues. From germline, CDR1 is MNHEY and CDR2 SVGAGI. V was shortened by 6 bases and J by 3 bases, with 6 bases between the two germline ends. This table comes from immunoSEQ multiplex PCR, and its TCRdb copy is limited to in-frame clones, with some not included. The table records 100,000 to 150,000 clones, around nine tenths of them present only once. This clone has just a few counts. Its target is unknown. The chain uses TRBV6-5 and TRBJ2-7; no reliable D call. The clonotype comes from an adult in good health. The starting material was peripheral blood, obtained on day 0 of AZD1222 vaccination. The CDR3 sequence is CASRQSYEQYF. The CDR3 DNA is TGTGCCAGCAGGCAGAGCTACGAGCAGTACTTC.